This T cell receptor (beta chain) was sequenced in a study of cytomegalovirus exposure and HLA in healthy donors (dated by TCRdb to 2015 to 2018). The study in broad terms: According to an earlier analysis of a few hundred of the donors, roughly 180 million T cells yielded 117 million unique TCR beta sequences and approximately 300 Gb of sequence data. An early release that covered about 600 HLA-typed donors contained about 300 gigabases of sequencing data and 70 million to 100 million unique TCR sequences. A later genetic analysis used genome-wide SNP genotypes for about 65% of the 666 donors, treating that subset as a discovery cohort. Four to six DR-DQ haplotypes were handled as single units for association and clustering, since linkage in the cohort was strong. Every discovery cohort repertoire had been produced on one sequencing platform. Donor age, sex, ethnicity and CMV serostatus were compiled alongside the repertoire data. Both class I and class II loci were covered by HLA typing, at four-digit resolution. A later analysis re-analyzed previously published TCR beta repertoires from 666 donors and added high-resolution HLA genotyping to study TCR occurrence patterns. To predict cytomegalovirus infection status, the study combined high-throughput TCR immunosequencing, statistical association of individual TCRs with disease status, and machine learning. On average, 235,054 unique TCR beta nucleotide sequences were sequenced per donor among 350 to 400 genotyped donors of the cohort, with 15% to 20% of those sequences being non-productive. An earlier analysis of some 500 of the donors used high-throughput TCR beta sequencing to judge whether each TCR beta V gene segment behaved as functional or pseudogenic. The genetic ancestry cluster associated with self-reported Caucasian donors included around four fifths of the 300 to 450 genotyped donors. The study aimed to test whether cataloging public T cell receptors could reveal signatures of past pathogen exposure. A separate validation cohort of approximately 130 different subjects was used in addition to the roughly 640-subject first cohort. Typing coverage varied by locus: 629-630 donors for A, B, C, DRB1 and DQB1; about 520 for DQA1; approximately 610 for DPA1; 450 to 480 for DPB1. Rather than drawing on any new phenotypic data, the later analysis identified candidate immune exposures from TCR beta sequences and the way those sequences occurred across donors. The study used immunosequencing to profile the T cell repertoires of under 700 subjects and linked those repertoires to cytomegalovirus serostatus. Findings and caveats that apply to the study as a whole: This cohort had only TCR beta chains sequenced, and the lack of alpha or paired-chain data limited which features could be detected. Because some donors lacked HLA typing at each locus, the association tests relied only on the typed subset. In an earlier analysis of 587 of the donors, most TCR beta V segments were observed in productive rearrangements about 90% or about 30% of the time, broadly matching IMGT annotations. A later analysis reported that several top co-occurrence clusters appeared linked to parvovirus B19, influenza, CMV and Epstein-Barr virus. According to a later genetic analysis, donors in an Asian-associated ancestry cluster had fewer N-insertions in productive TCRs than the approximately 670-donor mean. Compared with equally common non-associated chains, HLA-associated TCR beta chains in a later analysis were more clonally expanded and had lower generation probabilities. For the cohort, immune exposure information was limited to CMV serostatus. In a later analysis, about 17,000 TCR beta sequences were associated with specific HLA alleles at a false discovery rate of 0.05. It was suggested by the authors that the approach could potentially be generalized to other disease states and immunological phenotypes. In both the original and validation cohorts, the classifier was reported to diagnose cytomegalovirus status with high specificity and sensitivity. A further reported finding was that TCR beta sequences accurately predicted the HLA-A and HLA-B alleles for most subjects in the first cohort. In the study, roughly 160 TCR beta chains were listed as associated with cytomegalovirus. Three of the identified cytomegalovirus-associated TCR beta chains were confirmed in vitro to be specific for cytomegalovirus antigens. Most TCR sequences were observed very rarely across donors, whereas some public TCRs were present in many individuals. A later analysis found that TCR association rates varied across HLA loci, with DRB1 alleles showing the most associated TCRs and HLA-C alleles the fewest. Some IMGT-functional V segments, including TRBV6-2 and TRBV6-3, could not be distinguished by the 87-base-pair reads and were therefore excluded. In a later genetic analysis, a missense DCLRE1C variant was associated with V-gene and J-gene trimming of TCR beta chains, and the association was replicated in an independent cohort. Linkage disequilibrium might explain the correlated functional status among segregating V segments, but an unknown experimental factor could not be excluded. Strong co-occurrence of HLA alleles, especially DR and DQ, made assigning TCR associations to individual alleles difficult. The presence/absence analyses assumed that sequencing depth was roughly uniform across donors, and that assumption may not be true. A cluster of highly shared sequence variants was judged likely to represent a technical artifact of the sequencing pipeline. According to a later analysis, most CMV-associated TCR beta chains appeared to be HLA-restricted, and the HLA associations seemed to be driven largely by CMV exposure. Because counts were too low, roughly 16 rarely observed V segments, including chromosome 9 orphons, were excluded from the earlier analysis of roughly 580 of the donors.

The cohort consisted of 666 healthy bone marrow donors. All cohort members were sampled while nominally healthy, although unrecorded immune exposures were likely present. The donor was CMV seropositive and belonged to the group of about 290 seropositive cohort members. Every donor gave a peripheral blood sample, and the peripheral blood mononuclear cells from that sample were used for TCR beta sequencing. Genomic DNA extraction from the blood cell samples was performed with the Qiagen DNeasy Blood Extraction Kit. Receptor libraries were prepared by the immunoSEQ multiplex PCR assay. For the multiplex PCR, a mixture combining 60 forward primers for TCR Vbeta segments and 13 reverse primers for TCR Jbeta segments was used. A multiplex PCR assay on genomic DNA amplified the CDR3 region of rearranged TCR beta genes. The amplified TCR beta libraries were sequenced on the Illumina HiSeq System as 87-base-pair reads. In the paper's pipeline: A later analysis tallied around 82 million unique TCR beta chains across the approximately 670 repertoires, and some 12 million of those chains were shared by two or more donors. Raw reads were error-corrected and collapsed into unique sequences by a nearest-neighbor algorithm in which closely related sequences were merged to remove PCR and sequencing errors. V, D and J gene segments were assigned by aligning CDR3 sequences to IMGT reference sequences. For a sequence to be retained, a match of at least six nucleotides to both a V gene segment and a J gene segment was required. A rearrangement counted as productive if the CDR3 had no stop codons and remained in frame with V and J, and every other rearrangement counted as non-productive. CDR3 was defined by IMGT convention, running from the second conserved V-encoded cysteine to the conserved J-encoded phenylalanine. The earlier analysis of approximately 590 of the donors excluded any sequence lacking an unambiguous match to a single V gene segment. An earlier analysis of 587 of the donors called V segments functional above 56.7% productive rearrangements and segregating when the between-donor standard deviation exceeded 5%. A statistical classification framework was developed to diagnose cytomegalovirus status using the catalog of TCR beta chain sequences. V and J gene assignment, in a later analysis, came from comparing TCR nucleotide sequences with IMGT/GENE-DB human TR gene sequences. A later analysis assigned CDR3 sequences and most-parsimonious VDJ recombination scenarios with the TCRdist pipeline. In a later analysis, every TCR beta chain was defined by the combination of its CDR3 amino acid sequence and its V-gene family, and reads without a unique V-gene family were dropped. To address suspected cross-contamination and a sequencing artifact, a later analysis removed a few hundred highly shared, low-generation-probability nucleotide sequences. A later analysis calculated a clonal expansion index for each public chain from normalized within-repertoire ranks of inferred template counts. A later analysis computed generation probabilities with a VDJ recombination model fitted to out-of-frame rearrangements, and checked the results against IGoR. In a later analysis, hypergeometric tests were used to score TCR-TCR, TCR-HLA and TCR-CMV co-occurrence, with a repertoire-size bias correction applied to TCR pairs. False discovery rates were estimated in a later analysis by permuting HLA or CMV assignments 20 times. A later analysis grouped co-occurring TCRs with DBSCAN, adding TCRdist sequence similarity when clustering within HLA-allele-positive subsets. Repertoires with fewer than 30,000 or more than 120,000 public chains, plus five repertoires with anomalous nucleotide sharing, were excluded from co-occurrence clustering. This is the immuneACCESS table as TCRdb keeps it, with only in-frame sequences that have V and J called. A part of the clones is gone; compared with another copy, unresolved V genes explain less than half, and the rest is unexplained. The DNA was the basis for D and trimming; V, J and clone size are from that table. This sample's table contains 90,000 to 130,000 clones. 6.8% of the sample is held by the ten biggest clonotypes.

In the case of this clone: It lacks a known antigen.

The germline V gene gives CDR1 as MNHNS and CDR2 as SASEGT. Inclusive of the bounding cysteine and phenylalanine, the CDR3 is 19 residues long. The kept DNA is CDR3 alone, 57 bases in frame from the first base. V ends up 0 bases short and J 5 bases short, with an unmatched junction base count of 12. The sample consisted of PBMCs. The receptor was isolated from a man aged 40-49 years in good health and CMV-seropositive. The chain uses TRBV6-1 and TRBJ1-5, with TRBD1 identical over 11 junction bases. The nucleotide sequence reads TGTGCCAGCAGTGAAGCGCTTAGGACAGGGGGCCGTGGTCATCAGCCCCAGCATTTT. It encodes CASSEALRTGGRGHQPQHF.